Reported below is one T cell receptor beta chain. Its antigen remains unknown. The data derive from a study of beta chain features in type 1 diabetes. Study results and limitations: Among patients with Type 1 diabetes, TCRB CDR3s were moderately but significantly shorter in every one of the four CD4+ subsets. For type 1 diabetes patients, VDJ junctions showed fewer insertions and more deletions. Highly expressing activated T cells could be over-counted with a cDNA template.

The entirety of the isolated RNA underwent reverse transcription, so expressed TCRB transcripts were sequenced. Using immunoSEQ multiplex PCR, the repertoire was profiled, and TCRdb retains in-frame clones only, with some absent. The data show 430,000 or so clones, about 10% seen once. With V trimmed by 2 bases and J by 0 bases, 0 bases remained unmatched. Germline CDR1 and CDR2: LNHNV and YYDKDF (reference sequence). The CDR3 covers 15 residues. This sequence was found in a woman aged 18-35 years in good health. The rearrangement links TRBV15 to TRBJ2-7, with 11 bases that match TRBD2. Input material: naive CD4+ T cells from blood. As DNA, the CDR3 is TGTGCCACCAGCAGAACTAGCGGGAGCTCCTACGAGCAGTACTTC. It is translated as CATSRTSGSSYEQYF. Full variable domain (rest looked up from reference TRBV15 and TRBJ2-7): DAMVIQNPRYQVTQFGKPVTLSCSQTLNHNVMYWYQQKSSQAPKLLFHYYDKDFNNEADTPDNFQSRRPNTSFCFLDIRSPGLGDTAMYLCATSRTSGSSYEQYFGPGTRLTVT.